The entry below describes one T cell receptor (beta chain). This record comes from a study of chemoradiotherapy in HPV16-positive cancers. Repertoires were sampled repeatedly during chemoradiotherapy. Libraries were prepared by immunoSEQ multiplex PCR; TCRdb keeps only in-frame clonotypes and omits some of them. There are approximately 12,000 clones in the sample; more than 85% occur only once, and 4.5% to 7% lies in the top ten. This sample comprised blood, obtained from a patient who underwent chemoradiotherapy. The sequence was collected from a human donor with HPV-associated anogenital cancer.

CDR3 region: CASSLGTYSPSGYTF. Here the CDR3 DNA reads TGTGCCAGCAGCTTAGGAACCTACTCCCCATCCGGCTACACCTTC. The V and J genes are TRBV7-2 and TRBJ1-2; no firm D call. Germline CDR1 is SGHTA and CDR2 is FQGNSA. This CDR3 has 15 amino acids. V shed 1 base and J shed 8 bases, with 17 bases lying between them.